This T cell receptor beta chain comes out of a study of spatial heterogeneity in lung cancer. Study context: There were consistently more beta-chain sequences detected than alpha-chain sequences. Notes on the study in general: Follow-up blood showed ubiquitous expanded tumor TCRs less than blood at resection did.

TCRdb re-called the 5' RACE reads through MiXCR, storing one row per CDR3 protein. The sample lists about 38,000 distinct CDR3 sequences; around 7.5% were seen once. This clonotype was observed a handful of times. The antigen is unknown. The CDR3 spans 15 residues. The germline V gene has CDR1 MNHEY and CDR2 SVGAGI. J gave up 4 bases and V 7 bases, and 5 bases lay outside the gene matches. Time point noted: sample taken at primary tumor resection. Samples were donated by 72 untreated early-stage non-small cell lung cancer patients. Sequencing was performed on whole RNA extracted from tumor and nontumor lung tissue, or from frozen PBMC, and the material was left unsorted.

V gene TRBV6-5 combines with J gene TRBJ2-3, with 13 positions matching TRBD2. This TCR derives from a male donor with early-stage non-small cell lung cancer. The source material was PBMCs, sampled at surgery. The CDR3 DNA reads TGTGCCAGCACCCGACTAGCGGGGGGTGCAGATACGCAGTATTTT. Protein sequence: CASTRLAGGADTQYF.